This T cell receptor (beta chain) was sequenced for a study of T cell responses to AZD1222 COVID-19 vaccine (dated by TCRdb to 2020 to 2023). As for the study more broadly: A total of approximately 230 trial participants underwent TCR sequencing, of whom some 210 received two doses of AZD1222 and roughly 25 received two doses of the MenACWY control vaccine. Trial participants were enrolled by age into 18-55, 56-69 and 70-plus year subgroups, with about 150, 27 and 61 TCR-sequenced participants respectively.

The CDR3 runs 15 amino acids, cysteine and phenylalanine included. CDR3 DNA only is kept here, 45 bases in frame from base 1. V is pared back by 4 bases and J by 1 base, with 12 bases lying between the germline termini. For CDR1 and CDR2, the germline V gene lists SGHRS and YFSETQ. Details on this clone: What this receptor recognizes is not known. No much larger clone is present one base from it, and per-base qualities are unavailable.

Per the publication, the time point label means: about 28 days (+/-7) after the second vaccine dose. Because spike-specific TCR depth and breadth did not differ between the two schedules, AZD1222 recipients who got a second dose at roughly 4 weeks were pooled with those who got a second dose at roughly 12 weeks. Vaccinee samples came from UK trials COV001 and COV002, including a single-blind randomized controlled phase 2/3 trial of AZD1222 (ChAdOx1 nCoV-19) in healthy adults. Trial participant PBMC samples were collected at day 0 and day 28 after the second dose for TCRbeta chain sequencing. Overall study results and their limits: Vaccine-associated CD4 TCRs spanned the whole spike protein, with dominant responses in regions 160-218 and 743-854. Conclusions about previously exposed vaccinees are limited, since just five or six AZD1222 recipients were seropositive for SARS-CoV-2 at baseline. In the small 56-69-year group, the increase in depth fell short of significance, most likely because of low power. Most participants were white British and females outnumbered males, and the authors suggested that clonal diversity may have been underestimated. Nearly half of unique spike-specific TCRs reportedly recognized epitopes outside regions mutated in the B.1.351 and B.1.1.7 variants. Spike-specific TCR breadth and depth rose significantly after two AZD1222 doses compared with day 0 and with MenACWY recipients. Because no samples from the day 14 peak response were available, repertoires could be characterized only after the peak T cell response.

The CDR3 regions of human TCRbeta chains were analyzed by immunosequencing. Regarding the original processing steps: TCRs in the repertoires were matched against a reference library of SARS-CoV-2-specific TCRs that had been generated with the MIRA antigen-specificity platform. Breadth meant the fraction of unique TCRs that were SARS-CoV-2-associated, whereas depth meant the fraction of total T cells that were SARS-CoV-2-associated. Using the MIRA data, each spike-specific TCR was assigned both to the spike region to which the TCR was reactive and to a CD4 or CD8 class. Log10-transformed breadth and depth values were compared by one-way ANOVA with Sidak's multiple comparisons tests. Entries here come from immuneACCESS through TCRdb and include only in-frame sequences with V and J called. Some clones fail to appear in such tables; in the studies checked, an unresolved V gene covers under half of the shortfall, and the cause of the remainder is unknown. The V and J calls and clone size come from that table; D and trimming were worked out from the DNA. This sample comprises some 69,000 clones, less than 85% of them detected only once. The top ten hold approximately 23% of the sample.

The material was peripheral blood, obtained 28 days after the second AZD1222 dose. The clonotype originates from an adult who received the AZD1222 COVID-19 vaccine. The chain uses TRBV5-1 and TRBJ2-1, with the D gene not confidently named. The DNA sequence follows: TGCGCCAGCAGCCCAAACATAGGATCCTACAATGAGCAGTTCTTC. Its protein product is CASSPNIGSYNEQFF.